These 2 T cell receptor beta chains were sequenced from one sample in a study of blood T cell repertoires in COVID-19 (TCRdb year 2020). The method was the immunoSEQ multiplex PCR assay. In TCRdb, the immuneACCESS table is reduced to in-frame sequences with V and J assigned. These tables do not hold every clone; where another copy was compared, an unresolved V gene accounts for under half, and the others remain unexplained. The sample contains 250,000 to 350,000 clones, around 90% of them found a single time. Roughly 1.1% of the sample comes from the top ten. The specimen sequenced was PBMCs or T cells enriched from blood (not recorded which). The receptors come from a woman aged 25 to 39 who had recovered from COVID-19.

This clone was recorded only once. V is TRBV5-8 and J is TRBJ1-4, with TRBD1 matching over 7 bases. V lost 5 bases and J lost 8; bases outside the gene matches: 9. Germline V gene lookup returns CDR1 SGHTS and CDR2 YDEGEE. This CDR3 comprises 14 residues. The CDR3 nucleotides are TGTGCCAGCAGATCCCGACAGGGTTGGGAAAAACTGTTTTTT. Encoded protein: CASRSRQGWEKLFF.

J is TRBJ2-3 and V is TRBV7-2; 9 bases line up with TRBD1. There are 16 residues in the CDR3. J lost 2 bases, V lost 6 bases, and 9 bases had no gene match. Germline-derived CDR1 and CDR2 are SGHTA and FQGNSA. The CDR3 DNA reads TGTGCCAGCAGTAAACACAGGGGGCTGGACACAGATACGCAGTATTTT. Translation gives CASSKHRGLDTDTQYF.